The sequence of this T cell receptor (beta chain) was determined in a study of blood T cell repertoires in COVID-19. Study-wide context: COVID-19 samples collected from the United States, Italy and Spain covered acute and convalescent phases. T cells, B-cell-depleted T cells, or PBMCs provided the cDNA or gDNA that served as material.

This clone was seen only a few times. The V end lost 2 bases, the J end lost 10 bases, and 12 bases lay between the germline ends. CDR1 and CDR2 (germline): MNHNS, SASEGT. CDR3 length: 13 amino acids. Recruited during active infection, patients (from Seattle) were subsequently followed longitudinally. Original methodology: Reference gene primer amplification yielded estimated nucleated cell counts. Only in-frame clones appear in the TCRdb table, and some are missing; sequencing was by immunoSEQ multiplex PCR. The V and J calls and clone size are taken from that table; D and trimming were inferred from the DNA. The table has around 77,000 clones, 83% seen once.

This chain joins TRBV6-1 and TRBJ2-1, with a possible D match to TRBD1 (7 bases). Sequencing used peripheral blood. The sequence was obtained from a man aged 30 to 39 with COVID-19, enrolled during active disease. The CDR3 bases are TGTGCCAGCAGTGAACGGCAGGGGGGAGAGCAGTTCTTC. Translation gives CASSERQGGEQFF.